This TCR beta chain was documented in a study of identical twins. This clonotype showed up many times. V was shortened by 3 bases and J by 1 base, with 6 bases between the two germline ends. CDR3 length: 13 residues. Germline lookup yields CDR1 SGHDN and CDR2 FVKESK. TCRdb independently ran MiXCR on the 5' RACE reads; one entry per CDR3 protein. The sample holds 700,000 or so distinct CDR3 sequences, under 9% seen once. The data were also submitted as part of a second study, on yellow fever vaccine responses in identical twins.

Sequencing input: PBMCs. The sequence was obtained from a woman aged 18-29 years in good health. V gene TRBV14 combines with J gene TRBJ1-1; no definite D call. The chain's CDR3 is CASSQGWNTEAFF. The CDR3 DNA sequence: TGTGCCAGCAGCCAGGGATGGAACACTGAAGCTTTCTTT.